This TCR beta chain stems from a study of beta chain features in type 1 diabetes. This clone has just a few counts. What it binds is not known. The germline V gene has CDR1 LNHNV and CDR2 YYDKDF (reference sequence). V was shortened by 0 bases and J by 7 bases, with 12 bases between the two germline ends. CDR3 length: 14 amino acids. Study-level results: TCRB CDR3s from Type 1 diabetes patients were moderately but significantly shorter in all four CD4+ subsets.

Expressed TCRB transcripts were sequenced because the isolated RNA had all been reverse transcribed beforehand. Reads from naive, central memory and regulatory T cell samples averaged around 3.6 million. Produced via immunoSEQ multiplex PCR; TCRdb's table is partial and in-frame only. The top ten hold about 0.02% of the sample, which has hundreds of thousands of clones, 13% seen once. This clonotype originated in a man aged 18 to 29 with type 1 diabetes. Material: naive CD4+ T cells from blood. This chain connects TRBV15 to TRBJ1-2; a possible D gene is TRBD1 (5 bases). The CDR3 is CATSRDKGSFGYTF. As DNA, the CDR3 is TGTGCCACCAGCAGAGATAAGGGGTCCTTTGGCTACACCTTC. The full variable domain, in which reference TRBV15 and TRBJ1-2 provide the parts outside the CDR3, is DAMVIQNPRYQVTQFGKPVTLSCSQTLNHNVMYWYQQKSSQAPKLLFHYYDKDFNNEADTPDNFQSRRPNTSFCFLDIRSPGLGDTAMYLCATSRDKGSFGYTFGSGTRLTVV.